Each of the 7 T cell receptor beta chains below was sequenced from the same sample in a study of shared clonotypes between healthy human individuals (dated by TCRdb to 2020 to 2022). CD8 naive samples were obtained by positive selection for CCR7 among CD45RO-negative cells, yielding a CD45RA+CCR7+ population from which TemRA cells were excluded. Library construction relied on the immunoSEQ multiplex PCR assay. TCRdb took this table from immuneACCESS and kept in-frame rearrangements with V and J called. Such tables lack part of the clones; where checked against another copy, unresolved V genes explain under half of the gap, and the rest is unexplained. This sample has approximately 600,000 clones in its table, and approximately 95% of those were observed once. Of the sample, over 0.1% is held by the ten largest clones. The sample comprised naive CD8+ T cells sorted from blood. The meaning of the sample's cell subset or site label: CD45RA+CCR7+. All receptors derive from a woman aged 30 to 39 in good health.

The J gene is TRBJ1-5, the V gene TRBV6-1, with D tentatively TRBD1 (5 bases). This CDR3 has 14 residues. Germline lookup yields CDR1 MNHNS and CDR2 SASEGT. V dropped 8 bases and J dropped 3 bases, with 14 bases sitting between them. CDR3 nucleotides: TGTGCCAGCGAGGGGAGGGGCGTCAATCAGCCCCAGCATTTT. Translation gives CASEGRGVNQPQHF.

Of note for this clone: The sample carries other DNA sequences with the same CDR3. The V gene is TRBV7-9, the J gene TRBJ2-7, with a possible D match to TRBD1 (6 bases). This CDR3 spans 13 amino acids. Trimming left V 2 bases short and J 3 bases short, with 8 bases between. CDR1 SEHNR and CDR2 FQNEAQ come from the germline V gene (reference sequence). Here the CDR3 reads CASSLTGNYEQYF. The CDR3 DNA sequence: TGTGCCAGCAGCTTAACAGGGAACTACGAGCAGTACTTC.

About this clone itself: At one of its ends the junction is not consistent with the germline gene, which may arise from a read error. V usage is TRBV12-5 and J usage is TRBJ1-2; a weak D match, TRBD1 (6 bases). Per the germline V gene, CDR1 is LGHNT and CDR2 is FRNRAP. This CDR3 is built from 14 residues. The CDR3 nucleotides are TGTGCTAGTGGCTTGGGGACAACAGGGTCTGGCTACACCTTC. Amino acids: CASGLGTTGSGYTF.

The chain joins TRBV9 to TRBJ2-2; TRBD1 aligns across 12 bases. The length of the CDR3 is 16 residues. Germline CDR1 is SGDLS and CDR2 is YYNGEE. J lost 7 bases, V lost 5 bases, and 9 bases had no gene match. The CDR3 bases are TGTGCCAGCAGAGCCGGGACAGGGGGCGCCATCGGGGAGCTGTTTTTT. This codes for CASRAGTGGAIGELFF. The full variable domain, in which reference TRBV9 and TRBJ2-2 provide the parts outside the CDR3, is DSGVTQTPKHLITATGQRVTLRCSPRSGDLSVYWYQQSLDQGLQFLIQYYNGEERAKGNILERFSAQQFPDLHSELNLSSLELGDSALYFCASRAGTGGAIGELFFGEGSRLTVL.

The chain joins TRBV18 to TRBJ2-1, with 7 bases identical to TRBD2. Germline trimming cut 6 bases from V and 6 bases from J; bases unmatched to any gene: 8. The germline V gene has CDR1 KGHSH and CDR2 LQKENI. The CDR3 has 14 amino acids. The CDR3 spells CASSRGGAGNEQFF. CDR3 coding DNA: TGTGCCAGCTCCCGCGGGGGAGCGGGCAATGAGCAGTTCTTC.

The chain uses TRBV28 and TRBJ2-7, with 7 bases identical to TRBD2. Germline CDR1 MDHEN, CDR2 SYDVKM. The CDR3 consists of 15 residues. The V gene end was trimmed by 2 bases and the J gene end by 0 bases; junction bases not matched to a gene: 4. In DNA form, the CDR3 reads TGTGCCAGCAGTTTACTAGCGGCTAGCTCCTACGAGCAGTACTTC. Encoded protein: CASSLLAASSYEQYF.

The V and J genes are TRBV28 and TRBJ1-5; no definite D call. Trimming left V 1 base short and J 10 bases short, with 8 bases between. This CDR3 is built from 12 residues. Germline CDR1 is MDHEN and CDR2 is SYDVKM. The CDR3 is CASSLFPGPQHF. In DNA form, the CDR3 reads TGTGCCAGCAGTTTATTTCCGGGACCCCAGCATTTT.